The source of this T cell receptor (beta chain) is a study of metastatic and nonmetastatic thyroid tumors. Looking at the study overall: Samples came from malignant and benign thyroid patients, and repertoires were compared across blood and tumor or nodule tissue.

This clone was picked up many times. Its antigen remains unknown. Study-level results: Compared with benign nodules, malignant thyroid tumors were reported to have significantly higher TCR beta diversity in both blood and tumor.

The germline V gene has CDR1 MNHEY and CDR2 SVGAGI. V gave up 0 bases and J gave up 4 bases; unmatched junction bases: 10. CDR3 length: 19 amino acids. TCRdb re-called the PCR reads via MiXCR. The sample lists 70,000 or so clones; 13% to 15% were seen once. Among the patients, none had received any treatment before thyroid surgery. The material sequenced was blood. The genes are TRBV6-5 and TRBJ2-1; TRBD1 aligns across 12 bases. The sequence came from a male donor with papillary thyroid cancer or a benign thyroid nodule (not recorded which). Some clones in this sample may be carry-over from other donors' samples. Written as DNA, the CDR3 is TGTGCCAGCAGTTACTCGGATCCGGGACAGGGGGCCAGATACAATGAGCAGTTCTTC. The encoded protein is CASSYSDPGQGARYNEQFF.